This section outlines one T cell receptor beta chain sequence together with its context. Its antigen has not been determined. No qualities accompany the bases; no much larger clone lies one base away. The data are from a study of cytomegalovirus exposure and HLA in healthy donors (dated by TCRdb to the late 2010s). For the wider study: According to an earlier analysis of 450 to 650 of the donors, about 179 million T cells yielded roughly 110 million unique TCR beta sequences and approximately 300 Gb of sequence data. An early release covering roughly 580 HLA-typed donors comprised about 290 gigabases of sequencing data and approximately 80 million unique TCR sequences. The genetic ancestry cluster associated with self-reported Caucasian donors included 65% to 90% of the 300 to 450 genotyped donors. The study aimed to test whether signatures of past pathogen exposure could be identified by cataloging public T cell receptors. The study profiled the T cell repertoires of some 610 subjects by immunosequencing and related them to cytomegalovirus serostatus. Besides the first cohort of 500 to 700 subjects, a separate validation cohort made up of some 110 different subjects was used. The study combined high-throughput TCR immunosequencing, statistical association of individual TCRs with disease status, and machine learning to predict cytomegalovirus infection status. A later analysis re-analyzed previously published TCR beta repertoires from 666 donors and added high-resolution HLA genotyping to study TCR occurrence patterns. Rather than drawing on any new phenotypic data, the later analysis identified candidate immune exposures from TCR beta sequences and the way those sequences occurred across donors. In an earlier analysis of around 540 of the donors, high-throughput TCR beta sequencing was used to judge whether each TCR beta V gene segment behaved as functional or pseudogenic. Donor age, sex, ethnicity and CMV serostatus were collected together with the repertoire data. A later genetic analysis used genome-wide SNP genotypes for about three fifths of the 666 donors, treating that subset as a discovery cohort. Every discovery cohort repertoire had been produced on one sequencing platform. Both class I and class II loci were covered by HLA typing, at four-digit resolution. Typing coverage differed by locus: A, B, C, DRB1 and DQB1 were typed in roughly 629-630 donors, DQA1 in 522, DPA1 in around 580, and DPB1 in just under 490. Four to six DR-DQ haplotypes were handled as single units for association and clustering, since linkage in the cohort was strong. Across about 380 genotyped donors of the cohort, an average of roughly 200,000 unique TCR beta nucleotide sequences per donor were sequenced, and roughly 20% of those sequences were non-productive. General conclusions and limits of the study: In a later analysis, TCR association rates were found to vary across HLA loci, with the most associated TCRs seen for DRB1 alleles and the fewest for HLA-C alleles. The authors suggested that the approach could potentially be generalized to other disease states and immunological phenotypes. Across donors, most TCR sequences were observed very rarely, whereas some public TCRs were present in many individuals. The earlier analysis of some 540 of the donors excluded around 17 rarely observed V segments, including chromosome 9 orphons, because counts were too low. In the study, around 150 TCR beta chains were listed as associated with cytomegalovirus. Three of the identified cytomegalovirus-associated TCR beta chains were confirmed in vitro to be specific for cytomegalovirus antigens. Specific HLA alleles were associated with 15,000 to 20,000 TCR beta sequences at a false discovery rate of 0.05 in a later analysis. Only TCR beta chains were sequenced in this cohort, and the absence of alpha or paired-chain data limited detectable features. In a later analysis, HLA-associated TCR beta chains were found to be more clonally expanded and to have lower generation probabilities than equally common non-associated chains. Presence/absence analyses assumed roughly uniform sequencing depth across donors, an assumption that may not hold. The sequencing pipeline was judged likely to have produced a cluster of highly shared sequence variants as a technical artifact. Several of the top co-occurrence clusters appeared to be linked to parvovirus B19, influenza, CMV and Epstein-Barr virus, according to a later analysis. Because HLA typing was missing for some donors at each locus, association tests included only the typed subset. A further reported finding was that TCR beta sequences accurately predicted the HLA-A and HLA-B alleles for most subjects in the first cohort. According to a later analysis, most CMV-associated TCR beta chains appeared to be HLA-restricted, and the HLA associations seemed to be driven largely by CMV exposure. CMV serostatus was the only immune exposure information available for the cohort. An association between a missense DCLRE1C variant and V-gene and J-gene trimming of TCR beta chains was found in a later genetic analysis and replicated in an independent cohort. When HLA alleles, especially DR and DQ, strongly co-occurred, attributing TCR associations to individual alleles was difficult. Broadly in line with IMGT annotations, most TCR beta V segments showed up in productive rearrangements about 87% or about 30% of the time in an earlier analysis of around 600 of the donors. Because the 87-base-pair reads could not distinguish some IMGT-functional V segments, including TRBV6-2 and TRBV6-3, those segments were excluded. The classifier was reported to diagnose cytomegalovirus status with high specificity and sensitivity in both the original cohort and the validation cohort. According to a later genetic analysis, donors in an Asian-associated ancestry cluster had fewer N-insertions in productive TCRs than the approximately 610-donor mean. Linkage disequilibrium might explain the correlated functional status among segregating V segments, but an unknown experimental factor could not be excluded.

The CDR3 has 14 amino acids, counting the end cysteine and phenylalanine. Left in the record is the CDR3 DNA by itself, 42 bases read in frame from the first base. Germline trimming: 5 bases from V, 3 bases from J; junction bases outside gene matches: 3. The germline V gene encodes CDR1 MNHNS and CDR2 SASEGT. The library was generated by the immunoSEQ multiplex PCR assay. For the multiplex PCR, a mixture combining 60 forward primers for TCR Vbeta segments and 13 reverse primers for TCR Jbeta segments was used. A multiplex PCR assay on genomic DNA amplified the CDR3 region of rearranged TCR beta genes. The amplified TCR beta libraries were sequenced on the Illumina HiSeq System as 87-base-pair reads. Per the authors' processing: A later analysis counted about 76 million unique TCR beta chains across the 550 to 800 repertoires, and 9 million to 14 million of these chains were shared by at least two donors. To remove PCR and sequencing errors, raw reads were error-corrected and collapsed into unique sequences using a nearest-neighbor algorithm that merged closely related sequences. Alignment of CDR3 sequences to IMGT reference sequences was used to assign V, D and J gene segments. For a sequence to be retained, a match of at least six nucleotides was required to both a V gene segment and a J gene segment. Rearrangements were classified as productive when the CDR3 lacked stop codons and remained in frame with V and J, and all other rearrangements were classified as non-productive. Following IMGT convention, CDR3 was defined as the stretch from the second conserved V-encoded cysteine to the conserved J-encoded phenylalanine. Sequences without an unambiguous match to a single V gene segment were excluded from the earlier analysis of several hundred of the donors. An earlier analysis of a few hundred of the donors called V segments functional above 56.7% productive rearrangements and segregating when the between-donor standard deviation exceeded 5%. To diagnose cytomegalovirus status from the catalog of TCR beta chain sequences, a statistical classification framework was built. V and J gene assignment, in a later analysis, came from comparing TCR nucleotide sequences with IMGT/GENE-DB human TR gene sequences. A later analysis assigned CDR3 sequences and most-parsimonious VDJ recombination scenarios with the TCRdist pipeline. In a later analysis, each TCR beta chain was defined by its CDR3 amino acid sequence together with its V-gene family, and reads without a unique V-gene family were excluded. As a way to deal with suspected cross-contamination and a sequencing artifact, a later analysis dropped 640 or so nucleotide sequences that were highly shared and had low generation probability. In a later analysis, a clonal expansion index was calculated for each public chain from normalized within-repertoire ranks of inferred template counts. In a later analysis, generation probabilities were computed using a VDJ recombination model fitted to out-of-frame rearrangements, and the results were checked against IGoR. Hypergeometric tests were used in a later analysis to score TCR-TCR, TCR-HLA and TCR-CMV co-occurrence, with a repertoire-size bias correction applied to the TCR pairs. False discovery rates were estimated in a later analysis by permuting HLA or CMV assignments 20 times. In a later analysis, co-occurring TCRs were grouped using DBSCAN, and TCRdist sequence similarity was added for clustering within HLA-allele-positive subsets. Repertoires with fewer than 30,000 or more than 120,000 public chains, plus five repertoires with anomalous nucleotide sharing, were excluded from co-occurrence clustering. This is the immuneACCESS table as TCRdb keeps it, with only in-frame sequences that have V and J called. A part of the clones is gone; compared with another copy, unresolved V genes explain less than half, and the rest is unexplained. The V and J calls and clone size were taken over from that table, and D and trimming were inferred from the DNA. The sample records approximately 210,000 clones, around 87% of which are singletons. 1.5% to 2% of the sample comes from the top ten.

The cohort consisted of 666 healthy bone marrow donors. All cohort members were sampled while nominally healthy, although unrecorded immune exposures were likely present. The donor tested CMV seronegative and was one of the 352 seronegative cohort members. A peripheral blood sample was collected from each donor, and TCR beta sequencing was performed on peripheral blood mononuclear cells. The Qiagen DNeasy Blood Extraction Kit was used to extract genomic DNA from the blood cell samples. This receptor chain uses TRBV6-1 and TRBJ1-5, and 8 junctional nucleotides match TRBD1. Sequenced material: PBMCs. The source of this sequence is a woman aged 18-29 years in good health and CMV-seronegative. The sequenced DNA is TGTGCCAGCAGTTTGACAGGGGTCAATCAGCCCCAGCATTTT. Its product reads: CASSLTGVNQPQHF.